Listed below are T cell receptor beta chains from one sample, sequenced in a study of T cell responses to AZD1222 COVID-19 vaccine. Assay: immunoSEQ multiplex PCR; the TCRdb copy retains only in-frame clones and omits some. The sample shows approximately 110,000 clones, roughly 82% of them seen only once. Sequences were derived from peripheral blood, sampled on day 0 of AZD1222 vaccination. The receptors derive from an adult in good health. Each CDR3 is given with its conserved first and last residue. The order of the fields is D gene, clone size, J gene, V gene, CDR3 DNA, CDR3 protein. The D gene is left open where the match is weak. The size field is filled for only some rows; it gives once, few, many or a size class.

>.|few|TRBJ2-7|TRBV5-1
TGCGCCAGCAGCTTGGCCGGGCTCGACAGGCGTGCCTACGAGCAGTACTTC
CASSLAGLDRRAYEQYF
>.|.|TRBJ2-2|TRBV19
TGTGCCAGTACCGACGGGGCGAACACCGGGGAGCTGTTTTTT
CASTDGANTGELFF
>.|once|TRBJ1-2|TRBV5-5
TGTGCCAGCAGCTCAGGATCGCCTGCTAACTATGGCTACACCTTC
CASSSGSPANYGYTF
>TRBD1|.|TRBJ1-4|TRBV6-2/TRBV6-3
TGTGCCAGCAGTTACGGGACAGGGCCTGAAAAACTGTTTTTT
CASSYGTGPEKLFF
>TRBD1|many|TRBJ1-1|TRBV11-2
TGTGCCAGCAGCTCGGAGTCTAAGACAGGGATGAACACTGAAGCTTTCTTT
CASSSESKTGMNTEAFF
>.|.|TRBJ2-3|TRBV6-5
TGTGCCAGCAGTTCCAATCTGGGGTTAGATACGCAGTATTTT
CASSSNLGLDTQYF
>.|few|TRBJ2-3|TRBV7-2
TGTGCCAGCAGCTTGGCCAGCCGTTCAGATACGCAGTATTTT
CASSLASRSDTQYF
>.|few|TRBJ2-2|TRBV10-3
TGTGCCGCCAGACGAGGGACGGGGAACACCGGGGAGCTGTTTTTT
CAARRGTGNTGELFF
>.|.|TRBJ2-7|TRBV24-1
TGTGCCACCAGTGAAGCATACGAGCAGTACTTC
CATSEAYEQYF
>TRBD2|.|TRBJ2-3|TRBV20-1
TGCAGTGCTAGTTCGGGACTAGCGGGGGGCGTCGATACGCAGTATTTT
CSASSGLAGGVDTQYF
>.|.|TRBJ2-2|TRBV5-1
TGCGCCAGCAGCTTTGGGACATATAACACCGGGGAGCTGTTTTTT
CASSFGTYNTGELFF
>.|.|TRBJ1-6|TRBV16
TGTGCCAGCAGCCAATCCGGACCTAATTCACCCCTCCACTTT
CASSQSGPNSPLHF
>.|.|TRBJ1-2|TRBV10-3
TGTGCCATTGAGTTGAGGGGCTATGGCTACACCTTC
CAIELRGYGYTF
>.|.|TRBJ2-2|TRBV3-1/TRBV3-2
TGTGCCAGCAGCCAGGCCATTACCGGGGAGCTGTTTTTT
CASSQAITGELFF
>.|.|TRBJ1-1|TRBV4-2
TGTGCCAGCAGCCGAGCCACAGGGAACACTGAAGCTTTCTTT
CASSRATGNTEAFF
>TRBD1|.|TRBJ1-5|TRBV5-1
TGCGCCAGCAGCGAACAGGGGGGAAGCAATCAGCCCCAGCATTTT
CASSEQGGSNQPQHF
>.|.|TRBJ1-3|TRBV11-1
TGTGCCAGCAGCTTAGCGCAGGGCGGCGTTGGAAACACCATATATTTT
CASSLAQGGVGNTIYF
>TRBD1|few|TRBJ1-2|TRBV7-2
TGTGCCAGCAGCTCCGGACAGGCGGACTATGGCTACACCTTC
CASSSGQADYGYTF
>.|.|TRBJ1-1|TRBV15
TGTGCCACCAGCAGAGGAGGGGCAAGGAACACTGAAGCTTTCTTT
CATSRGGARNTEAFF
>.|.|TRBJ1-1|TRBV5-1
TGCGCCAGCAGCGTCAGACTTGCGAACACTGAAGCTTTCTTT
CASSVRLANTEAFF
>.|.|TRBJ1-1|TRBV7-9
TGTGCCAGCAGCTTCGCTGGCGGAGTTCGCGGTGAAGCTTTCTTT
CASSFAGGVRGEAFF
>.|once|TRBJ2-7|TRBV7-6
TGTGCCAGCAGCTTATCAGGGCCGGCCGAGCAGTACTTC
CASSLSGPAEQYF
>.|.|TRBJ1-2|TRBV6-5
TGTGCCAGCAGTTGGGAGGGTTCGGGGGGCTACACCTTC
CASSWEGSGGYTF
>TRBD2|.|TRBJ2-5|TRBV7-8
TGTGCCAGCAGCGTACCCGGACTAGCGGGGGTTGTGGAGACCCAGTACTTC
CASSVPGLAGVVETQYF
>.|.|TRBJ2-7|TRBV11-1
TGTGCCAGCGCCCGGCGAACCTACGAGCAGTACTTC
CASARRTYEQYF
>.|.|TRBJ1-1|TRBV5-1
TGCGCCAGCAACCTGGGGGGACGGTTGAACACTGAAGCTTTCTTT
CASNLGGRLNTEAFF
>TRBD1|.|TRBJ1-6|TRBV7-2
TGTGCCAGCAGCTTAGGCCAGGGGGATAATTCACCCCTCCACTTT
CASSLGQGDNSPLHF
>.|.|TRBJ2-2|TRBV2
TGTGCCAGTTCCGGGACGAGAGGGGGGGAGCTGTTTTTT
CASSGTRGGELFF
>.|.|TRBJ1-2|TRBV25-1
TGTGCCAGCAGAAGACAGGACATTGATGGCTACACCTTC
CASRRQDIDGYTF
>.|.|TRBJ1-1|TRBV6-1
TGTGCCAGCAGTGATTCAGTGAAAGCTTTCTTT
CASSDSVKAFF
>.|few|TRBJ1-4|TRBV30
TGTGCCTGGGGCCGCAGCACTGGAAAACTGTTTTTT
CAWGRSTGKLFF
>TRBD1|.|TRBJ1-6|TRBV9
TGTGCCAGCAGCAAAGGGACAGGTTTTCTGATGAATTCACCCCTCCACTTT
CASSKGTGFLMNSPLHF
>.|.|TRBJ2-7|TRBV6-2/TRBV6-3
TGTGCCAGCAGTTACTTCACGGGGCAGTACTTC
CASSYFTGQYF
>TRBD1|.|TRBJ2-2|TRBV6-6
TGTGCCAGCAGAGATGACAGGGGGCACGCCGGGGAGCTGTTTTTT
CASRDDRGHAGELFF
>TRBD1|.|TRBJ2-7|TRBV7-9
TGTGCCAGCAGCACCGGGGACAGGGGGACCGGCGAGCAGTACTTC
CASSTGDRGTGEQYF
>TRBD1|few|TRBJ2-1|TRBV7-6
TGTGCCAGCAGCACGCAGGGGGACAATGAGCAGTTCTTC
CASSTQGDNEQFF
>TRBD1|once|TRBJ2-7|TRBV10-3
TGTGCCATCAGTGAGGGACAGGGGGAGGGCTACGAGCAGTACTTC
CAISEGQGEGYEQYF
>TRBD1|.|TRBJ1-5|TRBV18
TGTGCCAGCTCACCCGGGACAGCTTCGAATCAGCCCCAGCATTTT
CASSPGTASNQPQHF
>.|.|TRBJ1-1|TRBV29-1
TGCAGCGTTGAAGAGGGCAGGGCTGAAGCTTTCTTT
CSVEEGRAEAFF
>.|.|TRBJ1-1|TRBV5-1
TGCGCCAGCAGCTTGGGACAGGTCTCTAGTGAAGCTTTCTTT
CASSLGQVSSEAFF
>.|.|TRBJ1-3|TRBV4-1
TGCGCCAGCAGCCAGTCGTTCGAGTACTCTGGAAACACCATATATTTT
CASSQSFEYSGNTIYF
>.|.|TRBJ1-2|TRBV20-1
TGCAGTGCTAGAGATGGACTTGACTACACCTTC
CSARDGLDYTF
>TRBD1|.|TRBJ2-5|TRBV27
TGTGCCAGCAGTCTCGGGGACAGGGGGTTATTGGAGACCCAGTACTTC
CASSLGDRGLLETQYF
>TRBD1|.|TRBJ1-2|TRBV7-2
TGTGCCAGCAGCTTAGAACGGGACAGGGGGGTTGGCTACACCTTC
CASSLERDRGVGYTF
>.|.|TRBJ1-4|TRBV4-3
TGCGCCAGCAGCCAAGAGGGGGGGGCGCATGAAAAACTGTTTTTT
CASSQEGGAHEKLFF
>.|.|TRBJ1-5|TRBV15
TGTGCCACCAGCAGAGAGCAGGGAGCTCAGCCCCAGCATTTT
CATSREQGAQPQHF
>.|.|TRBJ1-4|TRBV4-3
TGCGCCAGCAGCCAAGAACCGTCAGATTCCTATGAAAAACTGTTTTTT
CASSQEPSDSYEKLFF
>.|.|TRBJ1-2|TRBV6-6
TGTGCCAGCCAGCCGGGCAGAAGCTATGGCTACACCTTC
CASQPGRSYGYTF
>TRBD1|once|TRBJ1-5|TRBV19
TGTGCCAGTACCCGGACAGGTCTTGGGAATCAGCCCCAGCATTTT
CASTRTGLGNQPQHF
>.|few|TRBJ1-2|TRBV7-8
TGTGCCAGCAGCTTCCAGGGGAACTATGGCTACACCTTC
CASSFQGNYGYTF
>.|.|TRBJ1-1|TRBV6-4
TGTGCCAGCAGTGTGGACAGTAACACTGAAGCTTTCTTT
CASSVDSNTEAFF
>.|once|TRBJ2-5|TRBV7-9
TGTGCCAGCAGCTTAGACGTAGTACAAGAGACCCAGTACTTC
CASSLDVVQETQYF
>TRBD1|.|TRBJ2-7|TRBV19
TGTGCCAGTAGTATAATAGGGACAGGGGATTCCGAGCAGTACTTC
CASSIIGTGDSEQYF
>.|few|TRBJ1-2|TRBV5-1
TGCGCCAGCAGCTTGGCGAGTAACTATGGCTACACCTTC
CASSLASNYGYTF
>.|.|TRBJ1-5|TRBV30
TGTGCCTGGAGTGAGGTAGGGTATAGAGGCAATCAGCCCCAGCATTTT
CAWSEVGYRGNQPQHF